Below, 24 T cell receptor beta chains from the same sample are listed, as sequenced in a study of T cell responses to AZD1222 COVID-19 vaccine. Clones were read by immunoSEQ multiplex PCR, and TCRdb kept only the in-frame ones, dropping some. The sample has about 200,000 clones; about 93% are singletons. This sample comprised peripheral blood, obtained on day 0 of MenACWY control vaccination. These receptors all stem from an adult in good health.

This clone was counted a few times. The rearrangement links TRBV2 to TRBJ1-3; D gene ambiguous. The CDR3 is 13 residues long. CDR1 and CDR2 (germline): SNHLY, FYNNEI. The V gene lost 6 bases and the J gene lost 4 bases, with 10 bases spanning the gap. In nucleotides, the CDR3 is TGTGCCAGCAGCGGGCAGGACGGAAACACCATATATTTT. Its protein product is CASSGQDGNTIYF.

The chain recombines TRBV12-3 or TRBV12-4 with TRBJ2-7; D call uncertain. This CDR3 region has 13 residues. Trimming shortened V by 5 bases and J by 2 bases, and 10 bases separated the two germline ends. The CDR3 region has the DNA TGTGCCAGCAGTCTGACTGCCACCTACGAGCAGTACTTC. Translated: CASSLTATYEQYF.

The chain has TRBV3-1 (or the pseudogene TRBV3-2) and TRBJ1-1, with a weak D call TRBD1 (6 bases). Trimming shortened V by 1 base and J by 8 bases, and 8 bases separated the two germline ends. Germline assignment: CDR1 LGHDT and CDR2 YNNKEL (reference sequence). The CDR3 length is 12 residues. CDR3 bases: TGTGCCAGCAGCCAAGGGGGGCGGGAAGCTTTCTTT. It codes for CASSQGGREAFF.

V and J are TRBV3-1 (or the pseudogene TRBV3-2) and TRBJ2-7; D remains ambiguous. Looked up from germline, CDR1 is LGHDT and CDR2 is YNNKEL (reference sequence). The CDR3 totals 13 residues. The V end lost 1 base, the J end lost 4 bases, and 8 bases lay between the germline ends. The CDR3 protein is CASSQGLGYEQYF. The CDR3 bases are TGTGCCAGCAGCCAAGGGCTGGGGTACGAGCAGTACTTC.

The J gene is TRBJ2-1, the V gene TRBV5-1; tentative D call: TRBD2 (5 bases). V was trimmed by 4 bases and J by 1 base, leaving 6 bases between them. The CDR3 is 13 amino acids. Germline V CDR1 and CDR2: SGHRS, YFSETQ. The CDR3 region is CASSPGSYNEQFF. The CDR3 region has the DNA TGCGCCAGCAGCCCGGGGTCCTACAATGAGCAGTTCTTC.

This CDR3 reads CASSLGLVNQPQHF. The CDR3 region has the DNA TGTGCCAGCAGCTTAGGACTGGTCAATCAGCCCCAGCATTTT. The chain combines TRBV7-8 with TRBJ1-5; D unresolved. Trimming stripped 1 base from V and 3 bases from J, with 7 bases between. The CDR3 is 14 residues long. Germline V lookup: CDR1 SGHVS, CDR2 FQNEAQ.

The chain uses TRBV5-1 and TRBJ1-1; D gene unclear. The CDR3 totals 15 residues. Germline values: CDR1 SGHRS, CDR2 YFSETQ. Trimming removed 0 bases at V and 0 bases at J, with 9 bases between. The CDR3 loop reads CASSLVSKLNTEAFF. The CDR3 nucleotides are TGCGCCAGCAGCTTGGTGTCAAAATTGAACACTGAAGCTTTCTTT.

The chain has TRBV27 and TRBJ1-1, with 7 bases fitting TRBD1. Germline values: CDR1 MNHEY, CDR2 SMNVEV (reference sequence). J lost 4 bases, V lost 5 bases, and 13 bases had no gene match. CDR3 length equals 16 residues. The CDR3 bases are TGTGCCAGCAGTCCGTTCGACAGGGTGGCTCGCACTGAAGCTTTCTTT. It codes for CASSPFDRVARTEAFF.

The J gene is TRBJ1-6, the V gene TRBV7-2; D ambiguous. Germline V gene sequence: CDR1 SGHTA, CDR2 FQGNSA. The CDR3 consists of 14 residues. V lost 6 bases and J lost 6, with 12 bases in between. The chain's CDR3 is CASRRTPRNSPLHF. The CDR3 nucleotides are TGTGCCAGCAGGCGCACCCCACGTAATTCACCCCTCCACTTT.

The table lists this clone with a count of one. V usage is TRBV5-6 and J usage is TRBJ2-7, with unresolved D. The length of the CDR3 is 11 residues. V was pared by 4 bases and J by 7 bases, with 9 bases between. Germline V lookup: CDR1 SGHDT, CDR2 YYEEEE. CDR3 protein: CASSRMSEQYF. CDR3 coding DNA: TGTGCCAGCAGCAGAATGTCAGAGCAGTACTTC. Supplemented by reference TRBV5-6 and TRBJ2-7, the full variable domain reads DAGVTQSPTHLIKTRGQQVTLRCSPKSGHDTVSWYQQALGQGPQFIFQYYEEEERQRGNFPDRFSGHQFPNYSSELNVNALLLGDSALYLCASSRMSEQYFGPGTRLTVT.

The chain links TRBV10-3 to TRBJ1-5; D remains ambiguous. This CDR3 region has 15 residues. V lost 0 bases and J lost 0, with 6 bases in between. The germline gives CDR1 ENHRY, CDR2 SYGVKD. This CDR3 is CAISESRDSNQPQHF. The DNA of the CDR3 is TGTGCCATCAGTGAGTCGAGGGATAGCAATCAGCCCCAGCATTTT.

This sequence joins TRBV5-6 and TRBJ1-2; D is uncertain. The CDR3 totals 13 residues. V was pared by 4 bases and J by 5 bases, with 12 bases between. Per germline, CDR1 SGHDT and CDR2 YYEEEE. The CDR3 nucleotides are TGTGCCAGCAGCGTAGAGGGTATTTATGGCTACACCTTC. This encodes CASSVEGIYGYTF.

The chain uses TRBV19 and TRBJ2-1; tentatively, D is TRBD2 (6 bases). Germline V CDR1 and CDR2: LNHDA, SQIVND (reference sequence). V was cut by 4 bases and J by 4 bases, with 8 bases left in between. The CDR3 has 13 amino acids. The CDR3 sequence is CASSRGTYNEQFF. CDR3 DNA sequence: TGTGCCAGTAGTAGGGGGACTTACAATGAGCAGTTCTTC.

This chain joins TRBV15 and TRBJ1-1; D is uncertain. CDR3 length: 14 residues. Germline loops: CDR1 LNHNV, CDR2 YYDKDF (reference sequence). Trimming stripped 4 bases from V and 0 bases from J, with 9 bases between. Here the CDR3 DNA reads TGTGCCACCAGCACAAGAGGATTGAACACTGAAGCTTTCTTT. Translating it yields CATSTRGLNTEAFF.

The rearrangement links TRBV18 to TRBJ1-1; D perhaps matches TRBD1 (5 bases). Deletions cut 0 bases from V and 1 base from J, with 12 bases between. Looked up from germline, CDR1 is KGHSH and CDR2 is LQKENI. The length of the CDR3 is 16 residues. CDR3 bases: TGTGCCAGCTCACCACCGGCGAATGGACAGAACACTGAAGCTTTCTTT. It encodes CASSPPANGQNTEAFF.

DNA for the CDR3: TGTGCCAGCTCACCAGGAGCTAACACTGAAGCTTTCTTT. This translates into CASSPGANTEAFF. The rearrangement uses TRBV18 and TRBJ1-1, with unresolved D. The CDR3 extends over 13 amino acids. V lost 2 bases, J lost 2 bases, and 6 bases lay in between. The germline V gene encodes CDR1 KGHSH and CDR2 LQKENI.

This clone was seen just once. V usage is TRBV9 and J usage is TRBJ1-3, with D possibly being TRBD1 (5 bases). CDR1 is SGDLS and CDR2 is YYNGEE in the germline V gene. The CDR3 extends over 17 amino acids. V gave up 0 bases and J gave up 3 bases, with 16 bases separating them. The CDR3: CASSVAGDVTFGNTIYF. CDR3 nucleotides: TGTGCCAGCAGCGTAGCTGGGGACGTAACTTTTGGAAACACCATATATTTT. Complete variable domain (other parts from reference TRBV9 and TRBJ1-3): DSGVTQTPKHLITATGQRVTLRCSPRSGDLSVYWYQQSLDQGLQFLIQYYNGEERAKGNILERFSAQQFPDLHSELNLSSLELGDSALYFCASSVAGDVTFGNTIYFGEGSWLTVV.

Note on this clone: Additional DNA sequences in this sample encode the identical CDR3. This chain links TRBV7-3 with TRBJ1-1, with TRBD1 matching 7 bases. CDR3 size: 13 residues. V lost 5 bases to trimming and J lost 1 base; unmatched junction nucleotides: 1. The germline CDR1 and CDR2 sequences are SGHTA and FQGTGA. The DNA of the CDR3 is TGTGCCAGCAGCCGGGACAGGAACACTGAAGCTTTCTTT. Amino acids: CASSRDRNTEAFF. The variable domain in full, with the rest retrieved from reference TRBV7-3 and TRBJ1-1, is GAGVSQTPSNKVTEKGKYVELRCDPISGHTALYWYRQSLGQGPEFLIYFQGTGAADDSGLPNDRFFAVRPEGSVSTLKIQRTERGDSAVYLCASSRDRNTEAFFGQGTRLTVV.

This clone was seen a single time. CDR3: CASSGEGLNTEAFF. As DNA, the CDR3 is TGTGCCAGCTCAGGAGAAGGGTTGAACACTGAAGCTTTCTTT. V is TRBV18 and J is TRBJ1-1; D is undetermined. The length of the CDR3 is 14 residues. The germline CDR1 and CDR2 sequences are KGHSH and LQKENI. V was pared by 5 bases and J by 0 bases, with 10 bases between.

The rearrangement uses TRBV6-6 and TRBJ1-1; possibly TRBD1 for D (6 bases). Trimming stripped 6 bases from V and 5 bases from J, with 22 bases between. CDR1 MNHNY and CDR2 SVGAGI come from the germline V gene (reference sequence). The CDR3 contains 16 residues. The CDR3 coding sequence is TGTGCCAGCAGCAAACCTTCAGGGGTGAGGGAAACTGAAGCTTTCTTT. This sequence encodes CASSKPSGVRETEAFF.

Details on this clone: The sample has other DNA sequences that encode this CDR3 too. The DNA for the CDR3 is TGTGCCAGCAGCCAAGATCGAAACACCATATATTTT. Its protein product is CASSQDRNTIYF. This rearrangement joins TRBV3-1 (or the pseudogene TRBV3-2) to TRBJ1-3, with D unclear. CDR3 length: 12 amino acids. Trimming shortened V by 0 bases and J by 5 bases, and 2 bases separated the two germline ends. Germline V gene data show CDR1 as LGHDT and CDR2 as YNNKEL (reference sequence).

The rearrangement joins TRBV5-1 to TRBJ2-2; no firm D call. The length of the CDR3 is 13 residues. V was pared by 4 bases and J by 2 bases, with 6 bases between. Germline assignment: CDR1 SGHRS and CDR2 YFSETQ. The CDR3, as DNA: TGCGCCAGCAGCCCTGCCAACACCGGGGAGCTGTTTTTT. This codes for CASSPANTGELFF.

The gene calls are TRBV28 and TRBJ1-1; D remains unclear. In germline, CDR1 is MDHEN, CDR2 SYDVKM. V was cut by 8 bases and J by 2 bases, with 9 bases left in between. CDR3 length: 12 residues. CDR3 in DNA: TGTGCCAGCGCCATTCTAAACACTGAAGCTTTCTTT. Protein product: CASAILNTEAFF.

The chain couples TRBV2 to TRBJ2-2; 11 positions match TRBD1. The CDR3 has 11 residues. From germline, CDR1 is SNHLY and CDR2 FYNNEI. Losses at the gene ends were 11 bases for V and 8 bases for J; bases not matched to a gene: 1. The CDR3 nucleotides read TGTGCCGGACAGGGGGCGGGGGAGCTGTTTTTT. Protein product: CAGQGAGELFF.